The present T cell receptor (beta chain) was sequenced within a study of T cell responses to AZD1222 COVID-19 vaccine. Across the study: Second doses at about 4 or about 12 weeks were pooled.

On this clone itself: Its antigen is not identified.

Whole-study findings and limits: The donors showed a predominance of white British ancestry and of females, with possible underestimation of clonal diversity. Spike as a whole was targeted by vaccine-associated CD4 TCRs, dominant at 160-218 and 743-854. Receipt of two AZD1222 doses was followed by a rise in Spike-specific TCR breadth and depth.

Libraries were prepared by immunoSEQ multiplex PCR; TCRdb keeps only in-frame clonotypes and omits some of them. Of 120,000 to 150,000 clones listed, 90% to 95% were seen once; the top ten hold less than 5.5%. Per the germline V gene, CDR1 is SEHNR and CDR2 is FQNEAQ (reference sequence). The ends lost 5 bases at V and 6 bases at J; junction bases unmatched: 15. This CDR3 comprises 17 residues. The sequence was obtained from an adult in good health. V gene TRBV7-9 combines with J gene TRBJ2-7, with 11 bases lining up with TRBD2. The sequences come from peripheral blood, collected on day 0 of AZD1222 vaccination. CDR3 region: CASSRLVYSGRAAEQYF. The CDR3, as DNA: TGTGCCAGCAGCCGACTCGTATATAGCGGGAGGGCCGCCGAGCAGTACTTC. Supplemented by reference TRBV7-9 and TRBJ2-7, the full variable domain reads DTGVSQNPRHKITKRGQNVTFRCDPISEHNRLYWYRQTLGQGPEFLTYFQNEAQLEKSRLLSDRFSAERPKGSFSTLEIQRTEQGDSAMYLCASSRLVYSGRAAEQYFGPGTRLTVT.